The text below deals with one T cell receptor beta chain. Repertoires were generated with immunoSEQ multiplex PCR, while TCRdb's copy carries only in-frame clones and drops some. The data hold some 2,000,000 clones, with over 85% observed a single time. CD45RO-negative cells were positively selected for CCR7, leaving out terminally differentiated effector memory CD45RA+ cells. This sample is drawn from a study of shared clonotypes between healthy human individuals. The sample comprised naive CD8+ T cells sorted from blood. The receptor comes from a man aged 18-30 years in good health.

CDR3 sequence: CASSTGLHYEQYF. The CDR3 bases are TGTGCCAGCAGCACGGGACTACACTACGAGCAGTACTTC. The gene calls are TRBV7-9 and TRBJ2-7; 7 bases are shared with TRBD2. V lost 5 bases, J lost 3 bases, and 4 bases stayed unmatched. The CDR3 consists of 13 residues. Germline V gene data show CDR1 as SEHNR and CDR2 as FQNEAQ (reference sequence).